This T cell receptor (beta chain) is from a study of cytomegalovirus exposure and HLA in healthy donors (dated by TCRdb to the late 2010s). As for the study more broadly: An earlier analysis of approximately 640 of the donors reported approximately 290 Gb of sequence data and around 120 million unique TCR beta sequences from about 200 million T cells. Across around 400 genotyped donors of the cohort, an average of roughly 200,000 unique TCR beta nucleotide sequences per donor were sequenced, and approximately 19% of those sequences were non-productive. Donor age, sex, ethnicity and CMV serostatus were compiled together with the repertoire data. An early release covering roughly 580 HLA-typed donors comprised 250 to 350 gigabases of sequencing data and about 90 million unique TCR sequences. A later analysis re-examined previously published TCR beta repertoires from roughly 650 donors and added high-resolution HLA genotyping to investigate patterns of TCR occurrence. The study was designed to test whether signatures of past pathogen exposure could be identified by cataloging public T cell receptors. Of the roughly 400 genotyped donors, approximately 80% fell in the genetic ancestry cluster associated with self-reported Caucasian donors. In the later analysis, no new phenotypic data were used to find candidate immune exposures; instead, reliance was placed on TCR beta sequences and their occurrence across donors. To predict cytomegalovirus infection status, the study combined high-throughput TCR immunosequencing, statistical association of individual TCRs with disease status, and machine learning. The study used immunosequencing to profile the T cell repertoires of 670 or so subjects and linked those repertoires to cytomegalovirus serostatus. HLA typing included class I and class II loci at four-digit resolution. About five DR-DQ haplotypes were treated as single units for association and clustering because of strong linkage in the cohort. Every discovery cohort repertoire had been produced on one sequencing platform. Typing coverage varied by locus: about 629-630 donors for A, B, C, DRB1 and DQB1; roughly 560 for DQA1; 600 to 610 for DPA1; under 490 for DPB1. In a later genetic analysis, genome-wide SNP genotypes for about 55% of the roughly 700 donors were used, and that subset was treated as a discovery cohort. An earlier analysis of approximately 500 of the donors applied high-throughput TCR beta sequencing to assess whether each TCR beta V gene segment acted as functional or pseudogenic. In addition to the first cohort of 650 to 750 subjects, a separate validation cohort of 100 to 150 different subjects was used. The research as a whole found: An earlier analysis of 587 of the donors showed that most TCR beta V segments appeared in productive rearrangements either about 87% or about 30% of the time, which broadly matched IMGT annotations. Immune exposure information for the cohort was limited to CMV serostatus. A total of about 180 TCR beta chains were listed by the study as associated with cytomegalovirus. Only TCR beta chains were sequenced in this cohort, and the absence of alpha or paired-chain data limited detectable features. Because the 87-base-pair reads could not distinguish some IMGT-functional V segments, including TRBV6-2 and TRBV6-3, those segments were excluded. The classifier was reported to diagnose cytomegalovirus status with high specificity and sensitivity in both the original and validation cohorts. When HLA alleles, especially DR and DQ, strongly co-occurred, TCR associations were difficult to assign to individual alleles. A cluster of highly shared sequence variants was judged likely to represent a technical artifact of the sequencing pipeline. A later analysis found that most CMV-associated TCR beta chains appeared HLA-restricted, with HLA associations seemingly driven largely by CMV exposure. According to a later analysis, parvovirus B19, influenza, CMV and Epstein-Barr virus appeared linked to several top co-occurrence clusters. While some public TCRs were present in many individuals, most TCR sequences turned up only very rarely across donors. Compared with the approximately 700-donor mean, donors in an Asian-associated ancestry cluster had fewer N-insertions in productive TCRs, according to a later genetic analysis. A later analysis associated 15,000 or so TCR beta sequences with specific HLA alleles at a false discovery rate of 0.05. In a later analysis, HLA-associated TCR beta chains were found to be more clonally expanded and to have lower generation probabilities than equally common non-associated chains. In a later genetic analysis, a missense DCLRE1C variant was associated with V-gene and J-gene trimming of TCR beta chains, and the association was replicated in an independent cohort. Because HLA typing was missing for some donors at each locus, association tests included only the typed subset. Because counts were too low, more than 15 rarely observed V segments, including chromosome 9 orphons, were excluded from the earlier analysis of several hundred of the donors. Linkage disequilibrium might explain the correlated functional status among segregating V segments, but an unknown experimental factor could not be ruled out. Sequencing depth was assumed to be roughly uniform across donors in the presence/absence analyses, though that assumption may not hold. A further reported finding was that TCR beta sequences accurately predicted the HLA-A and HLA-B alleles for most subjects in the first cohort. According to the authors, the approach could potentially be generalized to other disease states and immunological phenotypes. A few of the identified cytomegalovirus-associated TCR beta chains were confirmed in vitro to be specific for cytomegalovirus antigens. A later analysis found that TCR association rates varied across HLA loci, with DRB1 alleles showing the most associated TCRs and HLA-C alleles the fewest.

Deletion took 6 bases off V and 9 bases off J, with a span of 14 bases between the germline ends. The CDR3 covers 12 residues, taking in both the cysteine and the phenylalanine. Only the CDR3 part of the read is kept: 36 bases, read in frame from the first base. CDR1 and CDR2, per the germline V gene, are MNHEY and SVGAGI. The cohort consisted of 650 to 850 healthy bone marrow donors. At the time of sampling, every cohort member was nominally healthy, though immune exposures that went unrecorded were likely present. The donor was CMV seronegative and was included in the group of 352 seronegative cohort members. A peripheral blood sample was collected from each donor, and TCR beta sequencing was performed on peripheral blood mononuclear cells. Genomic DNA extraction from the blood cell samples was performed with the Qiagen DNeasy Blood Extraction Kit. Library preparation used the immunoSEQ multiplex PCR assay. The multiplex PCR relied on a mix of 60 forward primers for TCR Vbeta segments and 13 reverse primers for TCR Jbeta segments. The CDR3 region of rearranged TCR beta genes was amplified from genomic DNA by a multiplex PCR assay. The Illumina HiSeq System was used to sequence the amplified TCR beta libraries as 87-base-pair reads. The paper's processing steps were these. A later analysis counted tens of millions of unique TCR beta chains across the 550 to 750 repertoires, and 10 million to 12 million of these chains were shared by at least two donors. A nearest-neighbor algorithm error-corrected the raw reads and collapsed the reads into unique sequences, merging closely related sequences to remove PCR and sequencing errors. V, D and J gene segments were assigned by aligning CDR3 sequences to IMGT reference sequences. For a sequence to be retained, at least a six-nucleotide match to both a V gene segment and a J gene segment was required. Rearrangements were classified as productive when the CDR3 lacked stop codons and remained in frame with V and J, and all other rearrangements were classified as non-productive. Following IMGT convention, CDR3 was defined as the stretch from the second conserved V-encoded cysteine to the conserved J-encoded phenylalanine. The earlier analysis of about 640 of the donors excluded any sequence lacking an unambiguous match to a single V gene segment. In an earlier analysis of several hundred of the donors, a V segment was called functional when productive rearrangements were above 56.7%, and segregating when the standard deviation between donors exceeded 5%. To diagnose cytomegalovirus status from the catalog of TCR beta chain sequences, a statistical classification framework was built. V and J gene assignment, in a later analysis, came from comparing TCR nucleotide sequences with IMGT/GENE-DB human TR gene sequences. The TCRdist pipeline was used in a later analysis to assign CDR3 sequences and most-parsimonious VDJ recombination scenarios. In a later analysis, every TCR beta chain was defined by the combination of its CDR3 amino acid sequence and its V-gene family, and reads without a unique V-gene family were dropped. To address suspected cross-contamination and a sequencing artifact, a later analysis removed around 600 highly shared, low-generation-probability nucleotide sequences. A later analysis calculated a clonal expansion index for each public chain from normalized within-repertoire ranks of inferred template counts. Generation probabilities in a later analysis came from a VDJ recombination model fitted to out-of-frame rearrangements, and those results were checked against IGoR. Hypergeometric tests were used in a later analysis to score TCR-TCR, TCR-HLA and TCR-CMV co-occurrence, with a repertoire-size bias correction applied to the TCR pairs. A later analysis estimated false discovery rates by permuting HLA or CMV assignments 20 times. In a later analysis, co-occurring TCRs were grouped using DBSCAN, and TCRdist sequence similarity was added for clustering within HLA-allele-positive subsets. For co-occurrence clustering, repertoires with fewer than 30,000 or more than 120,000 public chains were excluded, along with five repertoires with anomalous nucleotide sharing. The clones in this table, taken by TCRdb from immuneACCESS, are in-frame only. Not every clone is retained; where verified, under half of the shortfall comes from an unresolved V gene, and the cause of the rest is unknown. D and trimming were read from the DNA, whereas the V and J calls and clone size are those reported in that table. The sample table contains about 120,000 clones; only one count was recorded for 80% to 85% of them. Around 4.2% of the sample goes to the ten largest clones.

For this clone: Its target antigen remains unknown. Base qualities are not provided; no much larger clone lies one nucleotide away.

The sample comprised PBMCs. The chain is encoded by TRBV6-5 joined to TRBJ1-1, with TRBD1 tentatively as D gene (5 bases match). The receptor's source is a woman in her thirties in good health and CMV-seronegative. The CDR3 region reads CASRNQGGQAFF. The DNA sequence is TGTGCCAGCAGAAATCAGGGTGGACAAGCTTTCTTT.